A single sample is the source of the 19 T cell receptor beta chains below, sequenced in a study of control samples from healthy donors and cancer patients. Here immunoSEQ multiplex PCR was the method, and the copy in TCRdb shows in-frame clones only, minus some. The sample lists tens of thousands of clones, more than 75% occurring once. Sequencing used blood. The receptors were gathered from a man aged 50 to 59 in good health.

The sample holds one count of this clone. The chain has TRBV19 and TRBJ2-1, with D possibly matching TRBD1 (6 bases). Germline V gene sequence: CDR1 LNHDA, CDR2 SQIVND (reference sequence). The CDR3 length is 15 residues. V lost 2 bases to trimming and J lost 2 bases, with 10 bases between them. CDR3 nucleotide sequence: TGTGCCAGTAGTATAAGAGGGGGTACCTACAATGAGCAGTTCTTC. Translating gives CASSIRGGTYNEQFF.

The chain carries TRBV11-3 and TRBJ1-3; a possible D gene is TRBD1 (5 bases). CDR3 length: 14 residues. V lost 5 bases and J lost 2, with 10 bases in between. Germline-derived CDR1 and CDR2 are SGHNT and YENEEA. This CDR3 is CASSHGGAGNTIYF. CDR3 nucleotides: TGTGCCAGCAGCCACGGGGGGGCTGGAAACACCATATATTTT.

The rearrangement uses TRBV18 and TRBJ1-2, with D possibly matching TRBD1 (5 bases). V gave up 0 bases and J gave up 5 bases, with 22 bases separating them. CDR1 is KGHSH, CDR2 LQKENI, per germline. The CDR3 extends over 18 amino acids. DNA for the CDR3: TGTGCCAGCTCACCACCGAGGGGCACGTCCGAAAACATATATGGCTACACCTTC. This encodes CASSPPRGTSENIYGYTF.

This clone was observed a single time. The DNA of the CDR3 is TGTGCCATCAGTGAGTCAATCTATAGCAATCAGCCCCAGCATTTT. Translating it yields CAISESIYSNQPQHF. This chain links TRBV10-3 with TRBJ1-5; D is ambiguous. Trimming removed 0 bases at V and 0 bases at J, with 6 bases between. The CDR3 spans 15 residues. Germline values: CDR1 ENHRY, CDR2 SYGVKD.

V and J are TRBV19 and TRBJ1-2; D is undetermined. The CDR3 is 12 residues long. CDR1 and CDR2 from the germline V gene are LNHDA and SQIVND (reference sequence). Trimming cost V 7 bases and J 2 bases, with 8 bases left between them. CDR3 region: CASTAGNYGYTF. CDR3 sequence (DNA): TGTGCCAGTACCGCGGGGAACTATGGCTACACCTTC.

This chain joins TRBV11-2 and TRBJ1-6; D perhaps matches TRBD1 (6 bases). The CDR3 extends over 15 amino acids. Trimming cost V 5 bases and J 9 bases, with 17 bases left between them. The germline V gene encodes CDR1 SGHAT and CDR2 FQNNGV. CDR3: CASSITAGAGSPLHF. CDR3 nucleotides: TGTGCCAGCAGCATAACTGCAGGGGCAGGTTCACCCCTCCACTTT.

The rearrangement joins TRBV7-8 to TRBJ1-4; tentative D call: TRBD1 (5 bases). Trimming left V 6 bases short and J 2 bases short, with 13 bases between. The CDR3 is 15 residues long. Germline V CDR1 and CDR2: SGHVS, FQNEAQ. CDR3 in DNA: TGTGCCAGCAGTATAGGCGGGACGACTAATGAAAAACTGTTTTTT. Translated: CASSIGGTTNEKLFF.

The CDR3 sequence is CASSYASGLTYEQYF. The DNA of the CDR3 is TGTGCCAGCAGTTACGCTAGCGGACTTACCTACGAGCAGTACTTC. The V gene is TRBV6-5, the J gene TRBJ2-7, with TRBD2 matching 7 bases. Germline values: CDR1 MNHEY, CDR2 SVGAGI. The CDR3 totals 15 residues. V trimming: 2 bases; J trimming: 2 bases; junction bases outside the gene matches: 6.

The chain joins TRBV7-2 to TRBJ1-1, with TRBD1 as a possible D gene (5 bases). From germline, CDR1 is SGHTA and CDR2 FQGNSA. The CDR3 consists of 17 residues. V lost 1 base and J 1 base, leaving 16 bases between the germline ends. CDR3 DNA sequence: TGTGCCAGCAGCTTAGAGGGAGGTAGGGGTAAGAACACTGAAGCTTTCTTT. It yields the protein CASSLEGGRGKNTEAFF.

The V call is TRBV6-1, the J call TRBJ1-6, with D maybe TRBD1 (5 bases). CDR1 and CDR2 from the germline V gene are MNHNS and SASEGT. The CDR3 consists of 15 residues. Trimming took off 2 bases at V and 10 bases at J, with 15 bases between the two ends. The CDR3 reads CASSESWGVGSPLHF. The CDR3 DNA sequence: TGTGCCAGCAGTGAATCTTGGGGGGTTGGGTCACCCCTCCACTTT.

The rearrangement links TRBV7-2 to TRBJ1-2, with D maybe TRBD1 (6 bases). Trimming stripped 3 bases from V and 4 bases from J, with 21 bases between. The CDR3 is 17 amino acids. Germline V gene sequence: CDR1 SGHTA, CDR2 FQGNSA. DNA for the CDR3: TGTGCCAGCAGCTTCGTACTTACAGGGACCCCCCCCTATGGCTACACCTTC. Amino acids: CASSFVLTGTPPYGYTF.

This chain's CDR3 is CASRGPGDQPQHF. CDR3 DNA: TGTGCCAGCAGGGGGCCTGGGGATCAGCCCCAGCATTTT. The chain carries TRBV6-5 and TRBJ1-5; D might be TRBD1 (5 bases). The CDR3 has 13 residues. Germline CDR1 reads MNHEY; CDR2 reads SVGAGI. V gave up 6 bases and J gave up 5 bases, with 11 bases separating them.

The CDR3 region is CASTREVNTEAFF. CDR3 sequence (DNA): TGTGCCAGCACCCGGGAGGTGAACACTGAAGCTTTCTTT. The chain recombines TRBV12-3 or TRBV12-4 with TRBJ1-1; D remains ambiguous. Trimming shortened V by 7 bases and J by 0 bases, and 9 bases separated the two germline ends. The CDR3 is made up of 13 amino acids.

This clone appeared a few times. The genes are TRBV24-1 and TRBJ2-5; a weak D match, TRBD1 (5 bases). V shed 3 bases and J shed 1 base, with 14 bases lying between them. The CDR3 runs 16 residues. CDR1 and CDR2 from the germline V gene are KGHDR and SFDVKD. CDR3 coding DNA: TGTGCCACCAGTGATCCAAGGGGTAGGGGCCAAGAGACCCAGTACTTC. It yields the protein CATSDPRGRGQETQYF.

CDR3 nucleotides: TGTGCCAGCAGCTTAGAACGGGAGACTGAGCAGTTCTTC. Amino acids: CASSLERETEQFF. The chain combines TRBV7-2 with TRBJ2-1; D is possibly TRBD2 (6 bases). The CDR3 is made up of 13 amino acids. V lost 1 base and J lost 9, with 10 bases in between. The germline gives CDR1 SGHTA, CDR2 FQGNSA. Full variable domain (rest looked up from reference TRBV7-2 and TRBJ2-1): GAGVSQSPSNKVTEKGKDVELRCDPISGHTALYWYRQSLGQGLEFLIYFQGNSAPDKSGLPSDRFSAERTGGSVSTLTIQRTQQEDSAVYLCASSLERETEQFFGPGTRLTVL.

V and J are TRBV6-5 and TRBJ1-5, with D perhaps matching TRBD1 (6 bases). This CDR3 is 14 amino acids long. CDR1 MNHEY and CDR2 SVGAGI come from the germline V gene. V lost 9 bases and J 0 bases, leaving 12 bases between the germline ends. CDR3 protein: CASGGEYSNQPQHF. CDR3 nucleotides: TGTGCCAGTGGGGGCGAATATAGCAATCAGCCCCAGCATTTT.

The rearrangement uses TRBV25-1 and TRBJ2-1; weak D call: TRBD1 (6 bases). Germline V gene data show CDR1 as MGHDK and CDR2 as SYGVNS. V was trimmed by 1 base and J by 3 bases, leaving 13 bases between them. CDR3 length equals 16 residues. CDR3 nucleotide sequence: TGTGCCAGCAGTGAATCTCCCACAGGGCTCTACAATGAGCAGTTCTTC. This sequence encodes CASSESPTGLYNEQFF.

This rearrangement joins TRBV18 to TRBJ2-5; tentatively, D is TRBD2 (6 bases). The V gene's germline CDR1 is KGHSH and CDR2 LQKENI. V lost 0 bases to trimming and J lost 4 bases, with 12 bases between them. The CDR3 covers 15 residues. CDR3 residues: CASSPPAGRRETQYF. In nucleotides, the CDR3 is TGTGCCAGCTCACCACCGGCGGGGCGCCGAGAGACCCAGTACTTC.

This chain uses TRBV29-1 with TRBJ1-2; D gene ambiguous. This CDR3 has 12 residues. Germline-derived CDR1 and CDR2 are SQVTM and ANQGSEA. V was trimmed by 4 bases and J by 3 bases, leaving 9 bases between them. CDR3 nucleotide sequence: TGCAGCGTTGCCGACGGGTACTATGGCTACACCTTC. Its protein product is CSVADGYYGYTF.